The entry below gives a single TCR beta chain sequence along with its context. The protocol was immunoSEQ multiplex PCR, while the TCRdb copy is restricted to in-frame clones and leaves out a portion. The repertoire holds hundreds of thousands of clones, with roughly 95% as singletons. The CDR3 runs to 16 residues. The V gene lost 3 bases and the J gene lost 2 bases, with 15 bases spanning the gap. The germline gives CDR1 KGHSH, CDR2 LQKENI. These data belong to a study of shared clonotypes between healthy human individuals. The study drew all its donors from Caucasian adults living in Nashville, Tennessee. A CD45RA-negative memory subset and a CD45RA+ naive subset were separated from the CD4+ cells.

This chain joins TRBV18 and TRBJ2-3, with D uncertain. Sequenced input: naive CD4+ T cells sorted from blood. The subset was: CD45RA+ positively selected. The clonotype comes from a woman aged 25 to 39 in good health. The CDR3 is CASSPPGRLSTDTQYF. CDR3 sequence (DNA): TGTGCCAGCTCACCTCCAGGACGGCTATCCACAGATACGCAGTATTTT.